Below, 32 T cell receptor beta chains from the same sample are listed, as sequenced in a study of cytomegalovirus exposure and HLA in healthy donors. PCR amplification relied on 60 Vbeta primers (plus 13 Jbeta primers). The repertoire was sequenced with immunoSEQ multiplex PCR; TCRdb's copy has only in-frame clones and lacks some. The table has some 150,000 clones, about 70% seen once. The specimen was PBMCs. The source of these receptors is a man in his 60s in good health and CMV-seronegative.

The V gene is TRBV5-4, the J gene TRBJ2-1, with TRBD1 matching 8 bases. CDR1 is SGHNT, CDR2 YYREEE, per germline (reference sequence). With 1 base clipped from V and 6 bases from J, the junction kept 6 bases outside the gene matches. This CDR3 comprises 15 residues. CDR3 bases: TGTGCCAGCAGCTTGCCACGGACAGGGACCAATGAGCAGTTCTTC. It translates to CASSLPRTGTNEQFF.

This clone has a handful of counts. The chain carries TRBV7-3 and TRBJ2-1, with a weak D call TRBD2 (6 bases). The germline V and J ends were trimmed by 8 bases and 5 bases, with 16 bases remaining between them. Germline-derived CDR1 and CDR2 are SGHTA and FQGTGA. The CDR3 is 14 residues long. For the CDR3, the DNA is TGTGCCAGCGCCCCGACTAGTTACCACAATGAGCAGTTCTTC. It specifies CASAPTSYHNEQFF.

The chain carries TRBV6-5 and TRBJ2-7; 8 bases are shared with TRBD1. The germline gives CDR1 MNHEY, CDR2 SVGAGI. This CDR3 region has 14 residues. After removal of 6 bases from V and 3 bases from J, the junction contained 7 bases not matched to a gene. This CDR3 is CASRDEGTGYEQYF. DNA for the CDR3: TGTGCCAGCAGGGATGAAGGGACAGGCTACGAGCAGTACTTC.

This clone appeared once. The chain recombines TRBV5-1 with TRBJ1-3; TRBD1 might be the D (6 bases). The V gene lost 3 bases and the J gene lost 4 bases, with 14 bases spanning the gap. Germline V gene sequence: CDR1 SGHRS, CDR2 YFSETQ. This CDR3 is 15 amino acids long. The CDR3 DNA sequence: TGCGCCAGCAGCTCGACAGGTCCGGTGGGAAACACCATATATTTT. Protein: CASSSTGPVGNTIYF. Combining the CDR3 with reference TRBV5-1 and TRBJ1-3 gives the whole variable domain KAGVTQTPRYLIKTRGQQVTLSCSPISGHRSVSWYQQTPGQGLQFLFEYFSETQRNKGNFPGRFSGRQFSNSRSEMNVSTLELGDSALYLCASSSTGPVGNTIYFGEGSWLTVV.

The chain joins TRBV5-4 to TRBJ2-1; TRBD1 is a possible D gene (6 bases). V was pared by 1 base and J by 7 bases, with 15 bases between. This CDR3 has 15 amino acids. Per the germline V gene, CDR1 is SGHNT and CDR2 is YYREEE (reference sequence). CDR3 coding DNA: TGTGCCAGCAGCTTGTCGCCGGTAGGGGGTAATGAGCAGTTCTTC. Protein product: CASSLSPVGGNEQFF.

The rearrangement links TRBV9 to TRBJ2-3, with 9 bases lining up with TRBD2. After removal of 1 base from V and 0 bases from J, the junction contained 9 bases not matched to a gene. This CDR3 is built from 18 residues. CDR1 and CDR2 from the germline V gene are SGDLS and YYNGEE. Here the CDR3 reads CASSVKASGTISTDTQYF. CDR3 bases: TGTGCCAGCAGCGTAAAGGCTAGCGGGACAATAAGCACAGATACGCAGTATTTT.

This rearrangement joins TRBV28 to TRBJ2-7, with D possibly TRBD2 on 6 matching bases. Germline V gene lookup returns CDR1 MDHEN and CDR2 SYDVKM. V was shortened by 5 bases and J by 2 bases, with 10 bases between the two germline ends. CDR3 size: 13 residues. The CDR3, as DNA: TGTGCCAGCAGTCCGTGGGGGGCCTACGAGCAGTACTTC. This translates into CASSPWGAYEQYF. Full variable domain (remainder filled in from reference TRBV28 and TRBJ2-7): DVKVTQSSRYLVKRTGEKVFLECVQDMDHENMFWYRQDPGLGLRLIYFSYDVKMKEKGDIPEGYSVSREKKERFSLILESASTNQTSMYLCASSPWGAYEQYFGPGTRLTVT.

The chain uses TRBV28 and TRBJ2-5, with 8 bases matching TRBD2. The better agreement between TRBJ2-7 and the DNA end casts doubt on the J call. The CDR3 loop spans 14 amino acids. Germline V gene lookup returns CDR1 MDHEN and CDR2 SYDVKM. CDR3 nucleotide sequence: TGTGCCAGCAAGAAGGAAGCGGGAGACCGCGAGCAGTACTTC. This codes for CASKKEAGDREQYF.

The genes are TRBV30 and TRBJ2-1; TRBD2 agrees at 7 bases. This CDR3 is 14 amino acids long. Germline V gives CDR1 GTSNPN, CDR2 SVGIG (reference sequence). Trimming cost V 3 bases and J 2 bases; bases outside gene matches: 4. DNA of the CDR3: TGTGCCTGGAGGGGGACTAACCCCTACAATGAGCAGTTCTTC. This sequence encodes CAWRGTNPYNEQFF.

This clone was seen more than once but under ten times. V usage is TRBV10-3 and J usage is TRBJ2-3; 7 nucleotides match TRBD2. This CDR3 region has 13 residues. After removal of 6 bases from V and 3 bases from J, the junction contained 3 bases not matched to a gene. In germline, CDR1 is ENHRY, CDR2 SYGVKD. CDR3 nucleotides: TGTGCCATCAGAGCGGGATTAACAGATACGCAGTATTTT. As protein: CAIRAGLTDTQYF.

This chain uses TRBV30 with TRBJ2-1, with 9 bases fitting TRBD2. The CDR3 contains 17 residues. V shed 4 bases and J 7 bases; nucleotides not matched to a gene: 17. Germline V lookup: CDR1 GTSNPN, CDR2 SVGIG (reference sequence). CDR3: CAWTQGGASGKRNEQFF. DNA of the CDR3: TGTGCCTGGACCCAGGGGGGGGCTAGCGGGAAGAGGAATGAGCAGTTCTTC.

There are a few counts of this clone. The chain uses TRBV2 and TRBJ2-2, with no clear D. Germline V gives CDR1 SNHLY, CDR2 FYNNEI. This CDR3 contains 14 residues. V was shortened by 0 bases and J by 3 bases, with 5 bases between the two germline ends. DNA for the CDR3: TGTGCCAGCAGTGAAGCTGTATACACCGGGGAGCTGTTTTTT. Its translation is CASSEAVYTGELFF.

The CDR3 coding sequence is TGTGCCAGCAGCTTAGGGGTAGACAGACTAGCGGCCTACGAGCAGTACTTC. It translates to CASSLGVDRLAAYEQYF. This chain joins TRBV7-2 and TRBJ2-7, with TRBD2 matching 9 bases. The CDR3 is made up of 17 amino acids. Germline V gene sequence: CDR1 SGHTA, CDR2 FQGNSA. J lost 2 bases, V lost 1 base, and 9 bases had no gene match.

The chain couples TRBV19 to TRBJ1-2, with TRBD1 identical over 8 bases. Looked up from germline, CDR1 is LNHDA and CDR2 is SQIVND (reference sequence). The CDR3 consists of 15 residues. The junction had 11 bases not matched to a gene; V was cut back by 5 bases and J by 6 bases. The CDR3 region has the DNA TGTGCCAGTAGTGCGACTCGACAGGGGACGGATGGCTACACCTTC. This gives the protein CASSATRQGTDGYTF.

The chain employs TRBV4-1 and TRBJ2-2; 13 nucleotides match TRBD2. This CDR3 comprises 16 residues. Germline loops: CDR1 MGHRA, CDR2 YSYEKL. J was trimmed by 4 bases and V by 4 bases; bases with no gene match: 3. The CDR3 sequence is CASSRGLAGATGELFF. The CDR3 coding sequence is TGCGCCAGCAGCCGCGGACTAGCGGGAGCCACCGGGGAGCTGTTTTTT.

The V and J genes are TRBV19 and TRBJ2-2, with TRBD2 matching 11 bases. The CDR3 extends over 19 amino acids. Germline lookup yields CDR1 LNHDA and CDR2 SQIVND (reference sequence). V dropped 5 bases and J dropped 5; count of bases not matched to a gene: 16. CDR3 nucleotides: TGTGCCAGTAGTCAACTGGGACAGCAACTAGCGGGAGTAACCGGGGAGCTGTTTTTT. Translating gives CASSQLGQQLAGVTGELFF.

The V call is TRBV5-1, the J call TRBJ2-7; 13 positions match TRBD2. V trimming: 0 bases; J trimming: 0 bases; junction bases outside the gene matches: 6. Per the germline V gene, CDR1 is SGHRS and CDR2 is YFSETQ. The length of the CDR3 is 18 residues. DNA of the CDR3: TGCGCCAGCAGCTTGGCAGGACTAGCGGGAGCCTTCTCCTACGAGCAGTACTTC. It is translated as CASSLAGLAGAFSYEQYF.

The CDR3 nucleotides read TGTGCCAGCAGTCCCCAGGGGGGAGCTTTCTTT. Translating it yields CASSPQGGAFF. The rearrangement links TRBV6-6 to TRBJ1-1; the match to TRBD1 covers 7 bases. This CDR3 is 11 amino acids long. V lost 5 bases, J lost 10 bases, and 4 bases stayed unmatched. Germline CDR1 MNHNY, CDR2 SVGAGI (reference sequence).

The genes are TRBV5-1 and TRBJ1-2; TRBD1 is a possible D gene (6 bases). Germline CDR1 is SGHRS and CDR2 is YFSETQ. V lost 1 base and J lost 3, with 13 bases in between. This CDR3 region has 15 residues. CDR3 residues: CASSLRAGEDYGYTF. The CDR3 coding sequence is TGCGCCAGCAGCTTGAGGGCAGGGGAAGACTATGGCTACACCTTC.

This clone was observed a handful of times. Other nucleotide sequences in the sample specify the same CDR3. CDR3 coding DNA: TGTGCCAGCAGCGTAGCAGTGAACACTGAAGCTTTCTTT. This gives the protein CASSVAVNTEAFF. The gene calls are TRBV9 and TRBJ1-1; no firm D call. CDR1 and CDR2 (germline): SGDLS, YYNGEE. The V end was cut by 0 bases, the J end by 0 bases, with 3 bases between. CDR3 length: 13 residues.

J is TRBJ2-5 and V is TRBV30, with D possibly TRBD2 on 6 matching bases. Per the germline V gene, CDR1 is GTSNPN and CDR2 is SVGIG (reference sequence). The ends were cut back, 0 bases at V and 5 bases at J, with 10 bases in the middle. The CDR3 is made up of 13 amino acids. CDR3 protein: CAWSVGSAETQYF. The CDR3 DNA is TGTGCCTGGAGTGTCGGGAGTGCTGAGACCCAGTACTTC.

CDR3 protein: CASSLGAGVGNEQFF. The DNA for the CDR3 is TGTGCCAGCAGCTTAGGTGCGGGAGTCGGCAATGAGCAGTTCTTC. The V and J genes are TRBV7-2 and TRBJ2-1; TRBD2 aligns across 7 bases. The ends lost 1 base at V and 6 bases at J; junction bases unmatched: 6. The CDR3 is made up of 15 amino acids. Looked up from germline, CDR1 is SGHTA and CDR2 is FQGNSA.

This clone appeared a few times. V is TRBV5-1 and J is TRBJ2-7; 14 nucleotides agree with TRBD2. There are 16 residues in the CDR3. V lost 4 bases, J lost 5 bases, and 8 bases stayed unmatched. CDR1 is SGHRS and CDR2 is YFSETQ in the germline V gene. The CDR3 DNA reads as TGCGCCAGCAGCCGGGGACTAGCGGGAGAAGTCGACGAGCAGTACTTC. Translating it yields CASSRGLAGEVDEQYF.

The chain carries TRBV5-6 and TRBJ2-7, with 8 bases matching TRBD1. The CDR3 is made up of 14 amino acids. With 1 base clipped from V and 6 bases from J, the junction kept 6 bases outside the gene matches. The germline CDR1 and CDR2 sequences are SGHDT and YYEEEE. CDR3 nucleotides: TGTGCCAGCAGCTTGTTCGGACAGGGCGGCGAGCAGTACTTC. This translates into CASSLFGQGGEQYF.

This chain joins TRBV7-9 and TRBJ1-3; 7 positions agree with TRBD1. Germline V gene lookup returns CDR1 SEHNR and CDR2 FQNEAQ (reference sequence). Trimming at V came to 3 bases and at J to 4 bases, leaving 6 bases not matched to a gene. The CDR3 extends over 15 amino acids. CDR3 sequence (DNA): TGTGCCAGCAGCTTGACAGGGATGGAAGGAAACACCATATATTTT. Its protein product is CASSLTGMEGNTIYF.

This clone showed up just a few times. V usage is TRBV7-9 and J usage is TRBJ2-2; 11 nucleotides line up with TRBD2. Germline V gene lookup returns CDR1 SEHNR and CDR2 FQNEAQ (reference sequence). The CDR3 runs to 16 residues. After removal of 5 bases from V and 4 bases from J, the junction contained 6 bases not matched to a gene. The CDR3 spells CASSTSGRGSTGELFF. CDR3 DNA: TGTGCCAGCAGCACTAGCGGGAGAGGTAGCACCGGGGAGCTGTTTTTT.

As concerns this clone: The sample holds other DNA sequences that translate to the same CDR3. The chain uses TRBV27 and TRBJ1-1; tentative D call: TRBD1 (6 bases). CDR1 is MNHEY and CDR2 is SMNVEV in the germline V gene (reference sequence). The CDR3 runs 14 residues. Trimming cost V 1 base and J 5 bases, with 11 bases left between them. Here the CDR3 reads CASSLFRGGTEAFF. The CDR3 DNA reads TGTGCCAGCAGTTTATTCCGAGGGGGAACTGAAGCTTTCTTT.

J is TRBJ2-5 and V is TRBV30; 10 bases are shared with TRBD1. The CDR3 is made up of 15 amino acids. Trimming cost V 0 bases and J 2 bases; bases outside gene matches: 3. Germline V CDR1 and CDR2: GTSNPN, SVGIG (reference sequence). The CDR3 reads CAWSVGQGGQETQYF. The CDR3, as DNA: TGTGCCTGGAGTGTAGGACAGGGGGGACAAGAGACCCAGTACTTC.

CDR3: CASSVNRAGSQPQHF. Here the CDR3 DNA reads TGTGCCAGCAGTGTGAACAGGGCCGGCAGTCAGCCCCAGCATTTT. The genes are TRBV2 and TRBJ1-5; maybe TRBD1 (6 bases). Germline V gene sequence: CDR1 SNHLY, CDR2 FYNNEI. CDR3 length equals 15 residues. Trimming shortened V by 4 bases and J by 6 bases, and 16 bases separated the two germline ends. Using reference TRBV2 and TRBJ1-5 for the parts outside the CDR3, the full variable domain is EPEVTQTPSHQVTQMGQEVILRCVPISNHLYFYWYRQILGQKVEFLVSFYNNEISEKSEIFDDQFSVERPDGSNFTLKIRSTKLEDSAMYFCASSVNRAGSQPQHFGDGTRLSIL.

The V call is TRBV19, the J call TRBJ2-1; D perhaps matches TRBD2 (6 bases). The germline V and J ends were trimmed by 10 bases and 3 bases, with 22 bases remaining between them. The CDR3 is 16 residues long. Germline assignment: CDR1 LNHDA and CDR2 SQIVND (reference sequence). The CDR3 loop is CATRPSGPHLYNEQFF. In nucleotides, the CDR3 is TGTGCCACCCGGCCCAGCGGGCCTCACCTCTACAATGAGCAGTTCTTC.

The CDR3 loop is CASKRDRASYGYTF. CDR3 DNA sequence: TGTGCCAGCAAGAGGGACAGGGCTTCCTATGGCTACACCTTC. The genes are TRBV27 and TRBJ1-2; 9 bases agree with TRBD1. V lost 7 bases and J lost 4; bases outside the gene matches: 7. The CDR3 is 14 amino acids. The germline V gene has CDR1 MNHEY and CDR2 SMNVEV (reference sequence).

The rearrangement links TRBV28 to TRBJ2-1; the D is unclear. The V and J ends lost 5 bases and 14 bases respectively, with 13 bases between them. CDR1 and CDR2 (germline): MDHEN, SYDVKM. The CDR3 has 11 residues. The CDR3 DNA sequence: TGTGCCAGCAGTGAACAGACGGCAAAGTTCTTC. It encodes CASSEQTAKFF.